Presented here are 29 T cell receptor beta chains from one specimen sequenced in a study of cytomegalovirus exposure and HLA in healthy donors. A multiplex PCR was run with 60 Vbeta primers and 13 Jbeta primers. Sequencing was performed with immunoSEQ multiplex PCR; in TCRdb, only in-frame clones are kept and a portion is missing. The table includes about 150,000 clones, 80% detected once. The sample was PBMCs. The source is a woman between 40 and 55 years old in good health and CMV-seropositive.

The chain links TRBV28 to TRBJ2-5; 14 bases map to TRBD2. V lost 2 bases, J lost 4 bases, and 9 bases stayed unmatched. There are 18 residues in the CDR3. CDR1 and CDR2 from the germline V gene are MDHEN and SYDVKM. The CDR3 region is CASSLVGLAGVQGETQYF. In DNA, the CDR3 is TGTGCCAGCAGTTTAGTGGGACTAGCGGGAGTGCAGGGAGAGACCCAGTACTTC.

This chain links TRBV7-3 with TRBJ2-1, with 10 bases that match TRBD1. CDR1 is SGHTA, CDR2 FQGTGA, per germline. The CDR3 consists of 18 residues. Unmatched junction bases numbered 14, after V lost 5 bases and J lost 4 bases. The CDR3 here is CASSKGIRRDRGYNEQFF. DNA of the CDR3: TGTGCCAGCAGCAAAGGGATCCGACGGGACAGGGGTTACAATGAGCAGTTCTTC. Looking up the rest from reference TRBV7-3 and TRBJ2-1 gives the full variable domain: GAGVSQTPSNKVTEKGKYVELRCDPISGHTALYWYRQSLGQGPEFLIYFQGTGAADDSGLPNDRFFAVRPEGSVSTLKIQRTERGDSAVYLCASSKGIRRDRGYNEQFFGPGTRLTVL.

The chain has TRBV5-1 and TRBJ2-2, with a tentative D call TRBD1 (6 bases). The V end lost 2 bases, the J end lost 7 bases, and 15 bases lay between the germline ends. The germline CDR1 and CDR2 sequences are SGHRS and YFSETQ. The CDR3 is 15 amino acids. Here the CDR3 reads CASSFTTGGVGELFF. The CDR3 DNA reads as TGCGCCAGCAGCTTTACGACAGGAGGAGTCGGGGAGCTGTTTTTT. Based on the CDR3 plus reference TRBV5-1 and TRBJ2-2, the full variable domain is KAGVTQTPRYLIKTRGQQVTLSCSPISGHRSVSWYQQTPGQGLQFLFEYFSETQRNKGNFPGRFSGRQFSNSRSEMNVSTLELGDSALYLCASSFTTGGVGELFFGEGSRLTVL.

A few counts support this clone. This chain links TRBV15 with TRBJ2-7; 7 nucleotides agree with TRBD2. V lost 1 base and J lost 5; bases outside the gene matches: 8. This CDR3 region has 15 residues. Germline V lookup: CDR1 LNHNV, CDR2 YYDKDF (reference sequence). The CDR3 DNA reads TGTGCCACCAGCAGAGGGGGGGGAATGGGCGACGAGCAGTACTTC. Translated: CATSRGGGMGDEQYF.

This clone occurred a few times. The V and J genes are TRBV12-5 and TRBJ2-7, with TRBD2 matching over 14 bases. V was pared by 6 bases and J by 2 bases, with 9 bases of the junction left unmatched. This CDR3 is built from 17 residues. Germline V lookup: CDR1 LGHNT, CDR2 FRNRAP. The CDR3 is CASGSGLAGGQTYEQYF. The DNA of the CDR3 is TGTGCTAGTGGGTCTGGACTAGCGGGAGGTCAAACCTACGAGCAGTACTTC.

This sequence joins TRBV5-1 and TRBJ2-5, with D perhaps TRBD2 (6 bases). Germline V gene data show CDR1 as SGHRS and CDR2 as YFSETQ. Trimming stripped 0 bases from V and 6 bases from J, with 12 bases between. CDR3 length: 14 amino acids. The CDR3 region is CASSLDGSTKTQYF. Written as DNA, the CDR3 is TGCGCCAGCAGCTTGGACGGGAGTACAAAGACCCAGTACTTC.

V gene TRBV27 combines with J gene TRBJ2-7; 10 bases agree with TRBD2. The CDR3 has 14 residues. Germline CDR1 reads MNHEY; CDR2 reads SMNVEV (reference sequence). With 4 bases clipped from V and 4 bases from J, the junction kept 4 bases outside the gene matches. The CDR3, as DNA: TGTGCCAGCAGTTCTAGCGGGAGAGGGTACGAGCAGTACTTC. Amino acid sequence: CASSSSGRGYEQYF.

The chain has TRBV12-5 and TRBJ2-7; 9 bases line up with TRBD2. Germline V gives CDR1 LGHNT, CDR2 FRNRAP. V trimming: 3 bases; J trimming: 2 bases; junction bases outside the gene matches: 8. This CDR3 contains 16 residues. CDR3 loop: CASGLRLAGRTYEQYF. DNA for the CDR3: TGTGCTAGTGGTTTAAGGCTAGCGGGACGCACCTACGAGCAGTACTTC.

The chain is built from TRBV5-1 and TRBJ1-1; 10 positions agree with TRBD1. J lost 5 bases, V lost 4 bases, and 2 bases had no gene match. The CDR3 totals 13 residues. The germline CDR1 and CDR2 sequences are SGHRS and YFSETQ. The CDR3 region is CASSGTGETEAFF. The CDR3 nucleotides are TGCGCCAGCAGCGGGACAGGGGAAACTGAAGCTTTCTTT.

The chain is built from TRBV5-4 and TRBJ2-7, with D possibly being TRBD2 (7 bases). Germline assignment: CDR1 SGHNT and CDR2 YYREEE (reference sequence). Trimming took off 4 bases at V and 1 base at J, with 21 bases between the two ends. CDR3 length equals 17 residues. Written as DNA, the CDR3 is TGTGCCAGCAGCGGGGAGGGACAACGTGGGATATCCTACGAGCAGTACTTC. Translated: CASSGEGQRGISYEQYF.

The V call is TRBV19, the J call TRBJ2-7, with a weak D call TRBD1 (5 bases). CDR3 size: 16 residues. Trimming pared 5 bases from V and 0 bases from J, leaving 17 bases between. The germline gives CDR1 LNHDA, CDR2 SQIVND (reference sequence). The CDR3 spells CASSRTIGHFSYEQYF. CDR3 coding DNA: TGTGCCAGTAGTCGAACTATCGGACATTTCTCCTACGAGCAGTACTTC.

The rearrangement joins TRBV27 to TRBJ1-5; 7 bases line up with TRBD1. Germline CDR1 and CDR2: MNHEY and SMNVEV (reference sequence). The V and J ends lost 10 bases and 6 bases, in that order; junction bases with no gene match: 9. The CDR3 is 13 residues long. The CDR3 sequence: CATRQGSAQPQHF. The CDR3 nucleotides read TGTGCCACCCGACAGGGATCGGCTCAGCCCCAGCATTTT.

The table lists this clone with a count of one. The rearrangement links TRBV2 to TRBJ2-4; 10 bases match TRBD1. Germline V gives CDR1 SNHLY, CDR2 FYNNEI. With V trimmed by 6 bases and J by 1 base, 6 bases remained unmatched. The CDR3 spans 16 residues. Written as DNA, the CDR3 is TGTGCCAGCAGCGACCAGGGACAGGGGGCCAAAAACATTCAGTACTTC. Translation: CASSDQGQGAKNIQYF.

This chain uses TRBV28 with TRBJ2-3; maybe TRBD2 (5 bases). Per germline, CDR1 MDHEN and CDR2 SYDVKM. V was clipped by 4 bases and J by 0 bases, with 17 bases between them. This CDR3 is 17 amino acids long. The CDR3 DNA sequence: TGTGCCAGCAGTTGGGAAATAAAGGGCGGGAGCACAGATACGCAGTATTTT. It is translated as CASSWEIKGGSTDTQYF.

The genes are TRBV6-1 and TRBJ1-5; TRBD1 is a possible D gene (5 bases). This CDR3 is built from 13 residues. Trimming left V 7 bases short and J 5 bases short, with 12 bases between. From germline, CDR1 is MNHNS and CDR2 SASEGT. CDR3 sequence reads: CASTTGEDQPQHF. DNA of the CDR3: TGTGCCAGCACAACAGGCGAGGATCAGCCCCAGCATTTT.

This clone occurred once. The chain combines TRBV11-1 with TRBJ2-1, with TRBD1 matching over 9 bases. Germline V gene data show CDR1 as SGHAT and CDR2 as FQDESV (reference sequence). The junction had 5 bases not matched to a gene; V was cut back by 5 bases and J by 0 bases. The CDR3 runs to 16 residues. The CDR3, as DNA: TGTGCCAGCAGCAGCCGGGACAGGGTCTCCTACAATGAGCAGTTCTTC. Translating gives CASSSRDRVSYNEQFF.

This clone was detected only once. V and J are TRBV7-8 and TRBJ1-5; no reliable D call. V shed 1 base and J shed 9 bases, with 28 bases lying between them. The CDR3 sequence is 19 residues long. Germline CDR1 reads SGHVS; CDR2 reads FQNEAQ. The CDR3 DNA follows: TGTGCCAGCAGCTTAGACGATGGACCCGGTAGGACTATTCGTAGGCCCCAGCATTTT. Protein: CASSLDDGPGRTIRRPQHF.

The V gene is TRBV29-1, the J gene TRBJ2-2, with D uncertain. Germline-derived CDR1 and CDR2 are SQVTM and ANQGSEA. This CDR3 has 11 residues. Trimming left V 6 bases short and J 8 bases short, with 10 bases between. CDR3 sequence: CSVANEGELFF. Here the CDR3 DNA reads TGCAGCGTAGCAAATGAGGGGGAGCTGTTTTTT.

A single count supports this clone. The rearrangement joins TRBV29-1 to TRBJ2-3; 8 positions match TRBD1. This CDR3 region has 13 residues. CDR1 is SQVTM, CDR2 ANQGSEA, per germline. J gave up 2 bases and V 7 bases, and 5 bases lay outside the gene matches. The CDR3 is CSGWTGLTDTQYF. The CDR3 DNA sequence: TGCAGCGGTTGGACAGGGCTCACAGATACGCAGTATTTT.

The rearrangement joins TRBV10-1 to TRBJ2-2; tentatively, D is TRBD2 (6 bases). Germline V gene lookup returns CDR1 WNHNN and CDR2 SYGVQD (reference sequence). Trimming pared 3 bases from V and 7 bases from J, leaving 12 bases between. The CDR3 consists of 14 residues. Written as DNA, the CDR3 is TGCGCCAGCAGTGATGGCGGGAATAGCGGGGAGCTGTTTTTT. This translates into CASSDGGNSGELFF.

CDR3: CASSLASGMSSYEQYF. In DNA form, the CDR3 reads TGTGCCAGCAGCTTAGCTAGCGGGATGAGCTCCTACGAGCAGTACTTC. The chain has TRBV7-2 and TRBJ2-7; TRBD2 matches at 8 bases. The CDR3 is made up of 16 amino acids. V dropped 0 bases and J dropped 0; count of bases not matched to a gene: 4. Looked up from germline, CDR1 is SGHTA and CDR2 is FQGNSA.

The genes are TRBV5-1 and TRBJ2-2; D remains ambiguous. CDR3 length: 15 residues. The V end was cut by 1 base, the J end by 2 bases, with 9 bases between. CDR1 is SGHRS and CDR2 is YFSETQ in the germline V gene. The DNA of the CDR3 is TGCGCCAGCAGCTTGAACCAGGAAAACACCGGGGAGCTGTTTTTT. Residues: CASSLNQENTGELFF.

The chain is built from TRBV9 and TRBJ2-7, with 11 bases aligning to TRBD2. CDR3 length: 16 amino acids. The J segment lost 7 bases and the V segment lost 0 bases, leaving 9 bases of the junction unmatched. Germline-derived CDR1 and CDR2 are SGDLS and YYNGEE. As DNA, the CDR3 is TGTGCCAGCAGCGTAGCCGGGACTAGCGGTATCCAAGAGCAGTACTTC. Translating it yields CASSVAGTSGIQEQYF. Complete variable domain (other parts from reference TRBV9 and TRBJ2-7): DSGVTQTPKHLITATGQRVTLRCSPRSGDLSVYWYQQSLDQGLQFLIQYYNGEERAKGNILERFSAQQFPDLHSELNLSSLELGDSALYFCASSVAGTSGIQEQYFGPGTRLTVT.

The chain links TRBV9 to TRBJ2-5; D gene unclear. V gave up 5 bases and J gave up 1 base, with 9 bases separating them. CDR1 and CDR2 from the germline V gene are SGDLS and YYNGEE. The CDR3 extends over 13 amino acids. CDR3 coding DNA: TGTGCCAGCAGTTACGACTCCCAAGAGACCCAGTACTTC. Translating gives CASSYDSQETQYF.

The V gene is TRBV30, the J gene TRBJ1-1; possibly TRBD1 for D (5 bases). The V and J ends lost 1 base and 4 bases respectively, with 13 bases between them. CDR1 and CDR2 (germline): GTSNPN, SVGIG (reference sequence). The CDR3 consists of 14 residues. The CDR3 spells CAWSGDLGSTEAFF. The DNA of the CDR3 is TGTGCCTGGAGTGGGGACTTAGGGTCCACTGAAGCTTTCTTT.

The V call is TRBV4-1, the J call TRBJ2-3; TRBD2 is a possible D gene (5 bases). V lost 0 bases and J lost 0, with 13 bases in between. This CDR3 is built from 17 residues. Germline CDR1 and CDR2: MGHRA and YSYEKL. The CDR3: CASSQDIRRTSTDTQYF. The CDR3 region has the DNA TGCGCCAGCAGCCAAGATATCAGGCGGACTAGCACAGATACGCAGTATTTT.

DNA of the CDR3: TGTGCCAGCAGCAGAAGGGGGGGGAGGAACACTGAAGCTTTCTTT. Protein: CASSRRGGRNTEAFF. The V and J genes are TRBV2 and TRBJ1-1, with TRBD1 as a possible D gene (6 bases). This CDR3 contains 15 residues. Germline V CDR1 and CDR2: SNHLY, FYNNEI. V lost 6 bases to trimming and J lost 1 base, with 15 bases between them.

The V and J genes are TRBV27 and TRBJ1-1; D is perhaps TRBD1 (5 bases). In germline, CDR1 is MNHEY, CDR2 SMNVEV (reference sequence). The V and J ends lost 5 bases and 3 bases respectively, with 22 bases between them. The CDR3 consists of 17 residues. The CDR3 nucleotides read TGTGCCAGCAGTCCCGTCCTAACAGGTACCCTGGACACTGAAGCTTTCTTT. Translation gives CASSPVLTGTLDTEAFF.

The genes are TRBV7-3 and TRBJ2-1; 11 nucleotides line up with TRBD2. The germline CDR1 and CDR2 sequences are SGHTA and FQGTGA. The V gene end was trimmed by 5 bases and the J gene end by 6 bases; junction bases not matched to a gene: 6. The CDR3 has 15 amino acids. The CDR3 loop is CASSRPGLAVNEQFF. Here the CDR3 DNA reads TGTGCCAGCAGCCGGCCGGGACTAGCGGTCAATGAGCAGTTCTTC.